This T cell receptor beta chain was identified in a study of radiation and T cells in renal cell carcinoma. The repertoire was sequenced with immunoSEQ multiplex PCR; TCRdb's copy has only in-frame clones and lacks some. The sample has 65,000 or so clones; about 83% are singletons. Regarding time point: blood 4 weeks post-SBRT, at nephrectomy. Described treatment: 15 Gy SBRT to primary tumor, nephrectomy 4 weeks later. CDR1 and CDR2 (germline): SGHTS, YDEGEE. The V end was cut by 3 bases, the J end by 2 bases, with 11 bases between. CDR3 length equals 14 residues. The chain employs TRBV5-8 and TRBJ2-5; D is unresolved. The sample here was blood, taken from a patient whose treatment included radiotherapy and nephrectomy. This receptor was identified in a man between 60 and 70 years old with renal cell carcinoma. The CDR3 region has the DNA TGTGCCAGCAGCTCCTGGACCCTGCAAGAGACCCAGTACTTC. This gives the protein CASSSWTLQETQYF. Together with reference TRBV5-8 and TRBJ2-5, the CDR3 gives the full variable domain: EAGVTQSPTHLIKTRGQQATLRCSPISGHTSVYWYQQALGLGLQFLLWYDEGEERNRGNFPPRFSGRQFPNYSSELNVNALELEDSALYLCASSSWTLQETQYFGPGTRLLVL.